One sample yielded the 32 T cell receptor beta chains listed below, sequenced in a study of T and B cells in COVID-19 patients. TRB rearrangements were amplified by multiplex PCR with BIOMED2 TRB-A/B primers. Using its own MiXCR run on the multiplex PCR reads, TCRdb lists one record per CDR3 protein. Of approximately 3,600 distinct CDR3 sequences listed, 20% to 25% are singletons. Blood genomic DNA input for TRB amplification was roughly 220-500 ng. Sequencing was done on a sample of blood. The receptors originated from a human donor with active COVID-19.

Judged by abundance, this clonotype is medium-sized (0.01 to 0.1%). The rearrangement uses TRBV27 and TRBJ1-2, with 11 bases that match TRBD1. In germline, CDR1 is MNHEY, CDR2 SMNVEV (reference sequence). Germline trimming cut 6 bases from V and 10 bases from J; bases unmatched to any gene: 19. The CDR3 loop spans 17 amino acids. CDR3 nucleotides: TGTGCCAGCAGCCAAATCCCCCTAGGACAGGGGGCATCAGACTACACCTTC. It is translated as CASSQIPLGQGASDYTF.

This clonotype counts as medium-sized. This sequence joins TRBV19 and TRBJ1-1; D not resolved. Per germline, CDR1 LNHDA and CDR2 SQIVND (reference sequence). This CDR3 has 14 residues. The V end lost 5 bases, the J end lost 2 bases, and 12 bases lay between the germline ends. This CDR3 reads CASSGYDPNTEAFF. Here the CDR3 DNA reads TGTGCCAGTAGTGGGTATGACCCAAACACTGAAGCTTTCTTT.

The chain carries TRBV29-1 and TRBJ2-2; TRBD2 matches at 13 bases. The CDR3 is made up of 15 amino acids. V shed 6 bases and J 5 bases; nucleotides not matched to a gene: 6. Germline-derived CDR1 and CDR2 are SQVTM and ANQGSEA. CDR3 protein: CSVQGGLAGTGELFF. DNA for the CDR3: TGCAGCGTCCAAGGGGGACTAGCGGGGACCGGGGAGCTGTTTTTT.

The V gene is TRBV12-3 or TRBV12-4, the J gene TRBJ1-5; D unclear. Trimming stripped 4 bases from V and 4 bases from J, with 14 bases between. The CDR3 contains 15 residues. The CDR3 DNA sequence: TGTGCCAGCAGTTATGATGGCATAGGTAATCAGCCCCAGCATTTT. Translated: CASSYDGIGNQPQHF.

The CDR3 sequence: CASSPGQGAGTQYF. CDR3 bases: TGTGCCAGCAGCCCGGGACAGGGGGCTGGTACGCAGTATTTT. The chain carries TRBV5-4 and TRBJ2-3, with 12 positions matching TRBD1. The ends lost 4 bases at V and 8 bases at J; junction bases unmatched: 5. CDR1 is SGHNT and CDR2 is YYREEE in the germline V gene (reference sequence). The CDR3 has 14 residues.

The chain recombines TRBV12-5 with TRBJ2-7; 7 bases fit TRBD1. The J segment lost 5 bases and the V segment lost 6 bases, leaving 7 bases of the junction unmatched. CDR1 LGHNT and CDR2 FRNRAP come from the germline V gene. The CDR3 runs 13 residues. CDR3: CASGPGQRHEQYF. CDR3 bases: TGTGCTAGTGGCCCGGGACAGCGCCACGAGCAGTACTTC. The full variable domain, completed using reference TRBV12-5 and TRBJ2-7, is DARVTQTPRHKVTEMGQEVTMRCQPILGHNTVFWYRQTMMQGLELLAYFRNRAPLDDSGMPKDRFSAEMPDATLATLKIQPSEPRDSAVYFCASGPGQRHEQYFGPGTRLTVT.

By sample fraction, this clonotype is medium-sized. The chain carries TRBV5-6 and TRBJ2-7, with 11 bases that match TRBD2. This CDR3 has 17 residues. Trimming removed 3 bases from V and 1 base from J; junction bases left unmatched: 9. Germline V lookup: CDR1 SGHDT, CDR2 YYEEEE. CDR3 amino acids: CASSSRDLAGGSYEQYF. CDR3 DNA sequence: TGTGCCAGCAGCTCCAGGGACCTAGCGGGAGGATCCTACGAGCAGTACTTC.

This clonotype was found once. The rearrangement uses TRBV19 and TRBJ2-2, with 10 bases identical to TRBD2. Germline CDR1 LNHDA, CDR2 SQIVND (reference sequence). This CDR3 has 14 residues. Trimming at V came to 5 bases and at J to 5 bases, leaving 2 bases not matched to a gene. CDR3 in amino acids: CASSSLAGTGELFF. CDR3 DNA: TGTGCCAGTAGTTCACTAGCGGGGACCGGGGAGCTGTTTTTT.

This clonotype has a single count. Just one base apart from a much larger clone, this may be a read error. The V and J genes are TRBV7-2 and TRBJ2-3; 12 bases are a match to TRBD2. The germline CDR1 and CDR2 sequences are SGHTA and FQGNSA. There are 15 residues in the CDR3. J was trimmed by 7 bases and V by 5 bases; bases with no gene match: 7. The CDR3 DNA follows: TGTGCCAGCAGCCGGACTAGCGGGAAAACATATACGCAGTATTTT. As protein: CASSRTSGKTYTQYF.

This clonotype showed up many times. The chain joins TRBV30 to TRBJ2-7, with D unresolved. V was pared by 3 bases and J by 9 bases, with 15 bases between. CDR3 length: 12 residues. CDR1 GTSNPN and CDR2 SVGIG come from the germline V gene (reference sequence). For the CDR3, the DNA is TGTGCCTGGAGCCCCTTAGAATTCCCGCAGTACTTC. Protein sequence: CAWSPLEFPQYF.

This clonotype was observed a few times. This sequence joins TRBV5-1 and TRBJ2-5; no reliable D call. This CDR3 has 15 amino acids. Germline CDR1 and CDR2: SGHRS and YFSETQ. Deletions cut 4 bases from V and 4 bases from J, with 17 bases between. As DNA, the CDR3 is TGCGCCAGCAGCCCTTCGGTCCGTACGGGAGAGACCCAGTACTTC. Protein product: CASSPSVRTGETQYF.

This clonotype showed up just a few times. This chain uses TRBV10-3 with TRBJ1-5; 7 bases fit TRBD1. CDR1 is ENHRY, CDR2 SYGVKD, per germline. J gave up 2 bases and V 3 bases, and 1 base lay outside the gene matches. CDR3 length equals 14 residues. CDR3 bases: TGTGCCATCAGTGAAACAGGGGGCAATCAGCCCCAGCATTTT. This encodes CAISETGGNQPQHF.

This clonotype was detected only a few times. The J gene is TRBJ2-7, the V gene TRBV20-1; perhaps TRBD1 as D (5 bases). Per the germline V gene, CDR1 is DFQATT and CDR2 is SNEGSKA (reference sequence). V shed 5 bases and J shed 3 bases, with 14 bases lying between them. The CDR3 length is 13 residues. CDR3 coding DNA: TGCAGTGCTCTCGAAGCAGACAGCTACGAGCAGTACTTC. Amino acids: CSALEADSYEQYF.

The V call is TRBV10-2, the J call TRBJ2-3; 8 nucleotides match TRBD2. The CDR3 consists of 16 residues. Germline loops: CDR1 WSHSY, CDR2 SAAADI. The V segment lost 5 bases and the J segment 0 bases; nucleotides outside the gene matches: 7. The CDR3 DNA follows: TGCGCCAGCAGTTACGAGGGACTAGGGAGCACAGATACGCAGTATTTT. Translating gives CASSYEGLGSTDTQYF.

This clonotype is medium-sized in the sample. This chain connects TRBV27 to TRBJ2-7; TRBD2 aligns across 13 bases. Unmatched junction bases numbered 21, after V lost 3 bases and J lost 4 bases. Germline lookup yields CDR1 MNHEY and CDR2 SMNVEV (reference sequence). The CDR3 has 21 residues. The CDR3 DNA follows: TGTGCCAGCAGTTTGATGGGATACCCCGGGACTAGCGGGATCGGGGGTTACGAGCAGTACTTC. This sequence encodes CASSLMGYPGTSGIGGYEQYF.

By proportion, this clonotype is medium-sized. V usage is TRBV6-5 and J usage is TRBJ2-7; D is unclear. The V and J ends lost 6 bases and 6 bases respectively, with 15 bases between them. CDR1 is MNHEY, CDR2 SVGAGI, per germline. This CDR3 has 13 residues. CDR3 coding DNA: TGTGCCAGCAGACCCTCTTTCTTGGCCGAGCAGTACTTC. Its translation is CASRPSFLAEQYF.

This clonotype was detected only a few times. CDR3 sequence: CASSQVGGSGELFF. The CDR3 DNA sequence: TGCGCCAGCAGCCAAGTTGGGGGGAGCGGGGAGCTGTTTTTT. The chain employs TRBV4-1 and TRBJ2-2, with D tentatively TRBD2 (6 bases). The CDR3 covers 14 residues. Trimming stripped 1 base from V and 7 bases from J, with 10 bases between. Germline V gene sequence: CDR1 MGHRA, CDR2 YSYEKL.

By proportion, this clonotype is large. The chain links TRBV19 to TRBJ2-2, with 14 bases that match TRBD2. There are 15 residues in the CDR3. The V and J ends lost 5 bases and 10 bases, in that order; junction bases with no gene match: 6. Germline CDR1 is LNHDA and CDR2 is SQIVND (reference sequence). The CDR3 DNA reads TGTGCCAGTAGTCTTGGGACTAGCGGGAGTACGGAGCTGTTTTTT. As protein: CASSLGTSGSTELFF.

The rearrangement joins TRBV7-9 to TRBJ2-1; 8 bases match TRBD2. Germline loops: CDR1 SEHNR, CDR2 FQNEAQ (reference sequence). With 6 bases clipped from V and 7 bases from J, the junction kept 2 bases outside the gene matches. The CDR3 extends over 12 amino acids. The DNA for the CDR3 is TGTGCCAGCAGTGGCGGGGGGAATGAGCAGTTCTTC. It yields the protein CASSGGGNEQFF.

V usage is TRBV19 and J usage is TRBJ2-1; 14 bases match TRBD2. The CDR3 has 15 amino acids. Trimming removed 5 bases from V and 6 bases from J; junction bases left unmatched: 3. Germline CDR1 and CDR2: LNHDA and SQIVND (reference sequence). CDR3 region: CASSLGTSGSNEQFF. In DNA, the CDR3 is TGTGCCAGTAGTCTTGGGACTAGCGGGAGCAATGAGCAGTTCTTC.

This clonotype was counted between two and nine times. The genes are TRBV6-4 and TRBJ1-1; no reliable D call. This CDR3 region has 15 residues. Trimming took 2 bases from V and 2 from J, leaving 12 bases between them. Germline V lookup: CDR1 MRHNA, CDR2 SNTAGT. The CDR3 region is CASSDGPADNTEAFF. In DNA form, the CDR3 reads TGTGCCAGCAGTGACGGCCCAGCCGATAACACTGAAGCTTTCTTT.

Judged by abundance, this clonotype is medium-sized. The chain employs TRBV12-3 or TRBV12-4 and TRBJ2-7, with D maybe TRBD2 (6 bases). V dropped 2 bases and J dropped 3 bases, with 11 bases sitting between them. This CDR3 region has 14 residues. DNA for the CDR3: TGTGCCAGCAGTTTAAGCGGGTCCTACTACGAGCAGTACTTC. It encodes CASSLSGSYYEQYF.

The V and J genes are TRBV19 and TRBJ1-4, with 7 bases aligning to TRBD1. This CDR3 comprises 15 residues. J was trimmed by 8 bases and V by 5 bases; bases with no gene match: 11. CDR1 and CDR2 from the germline V gene are LNHDA and SQIVND (reference sequence). CDR3 in DNA: TGTGCCAGTAGTGTTACAGGGGCTCGACGGGAAAAACTGTTTTTT. Protein product: CASSVTGARREKLFF.

The chain couples TRBV20-1 to TRBJ2-1, with 12 bases aligning to TRBD2. J was trimmed by 5 bases and V by 5 bases; bases with no gene match: 4. In germline, CDR1 is DFQATT, CDR2 SNEGSKA (reference sequence). This CDR3 is built from 14 residues. The CDR3: CSAPRTSGDNEQFF. CDR3 DNA sequence: TGCAGTGCTCCTCGGACTAGCGGGGACAATGAGCAGTTCTTC.

The chain employs TRBV2 and TRBJ2-5; D gene unclear. Trimming took 6 bases from V and 4 from J, leaving 15 bases between them. This CDR3 has 14 residues. Germline CDR1 is SNHLY and CDR2 is FYNNEI. CDR3 DNA sequence: TGTGCCAGCAGACCGACCCGCACGGGAGAGACCCAGTACTTC. Protein sequence: CASRPTRTGETQYF.

The CDR3 region is CASSYLTGTKETQYF. The CDR3 DNA reads as TGCGCCAGCAGCTACCTGACAGGCACCAAAGAGACCCAGTACTTC. The J gene is TRBJ2-5, the V gene TRBV5-1; D is perhaps TRBD1 (6 bases). CDR1 SGHRS and CDR2 YFSETQ come from the germline V gene. V dropped 3 bases and J dropped 3 bases, with 15 bases sitting between them. The length of the CDR3 is 15 residues.

This clonotype is labeled medium-sized. The rearrangement links TRBV18 to TRBJ2-1, with D possibly matching TRBD2 (6 bases). V shed 0 bases and J shed 1 base, with 10 bases lying between them. CDR3 size: 16 residues. CDR1 is KGHSH and CDR2 is LQKENI in the germline V gene. The CDR3 region is CASSPPRAGSYNEQFF. The CDR3 nucleotides read TGTGCCAGCTCACCACCGAGGGCGGGGTCCTACAATGAGCAGTTCTTC.

In this sample, this clonotype turned up a few times. The J gene is TRBJ2-7, the V gene TRBV5-1; 10 bases map to TRBD2. The CDR3 is 16 amino acids. Trimming cost V 0 bases and J 5 bases; bases outside gene matches: 8. Looked up from germline, CDR1 is SGHRS and CDR2 is YFSETQ. The DNA for the CDR3 is TGCGCCAGCAGCTTGGCCGTGCTAGCGGGAGTTGACGAGCAGTACTTC. Amino acids: CASSLAVLAGVDEQYF. The full variable domain, its missing parts supplied by reference TRBV5-1 and TRBJ2-7, is KAGVTQTPRYLIKTRGQQVTLSCSPISGHRSVSWYQQTPGQGLQFLFEYFSETQRNKGNFPGRFSGRQFSNSRSEMNVSTLELGDSALYLCASSLAVLAGVDEQYFGPGTRLTVT.

This clonotype rates as medium-sized (0.01 to 0.1%). DNA of the CDR3: TGTGCCAGTAGTGGTGGGACTAGCGGGACCCTTCCCGGGGAGCTGTTTTTT. The encoded protein is CASSGGTSGTLPGELFF. The chain couples TRBV19 to TRBJ2-2, with 13 bases aligning to TRBD2. Germline V gene lookup returns CDR1 LNHDA and CDR2 SQIVND (reference sequence). The V and J ends lost 5 bases and 6 bases, in that order; junction bases with no gene match: 9. The CDR3 consists of 17 residues.

The sample holds many counts of this clonotype. The chain recombines TRBV5-6 with TRBJ2-5, with 9 bases fitting TRBD1. With 2 bases clipped from V and 2 bases from J, the junction kept 1 base outside the gene matches. The CDR3 loop spans 14 amino acids. Germline V gene lookup returns CDR1 SGHDT and CDR2 YYEEEE. This chain's CDR3 is CASSFGQGQETQYF. CDR3 nucleotide sequence: TGTGCCAGCAGCTTTGGACAGGGGCAAGAGACCCAGTACTTC.

This clonotype is labeled medium-sized. This sequence joins TRBV5-4 and TRBJ2-5; no reliable D call. This CDR3 has 13 residues. Per the germline V gene, CDR1 is SGHNT and CDR2 is YYREEE (reference sequence). V was pared by 6 bases and J by 5 bases, with 14 bases between. The CDR3 loop is CASKGKSGETQYF. The CDR3 nucleotides are TGTGCCAGCAAAGGGAAATCTGGGGAGACCCAGTACTTC.

This clonotype qualifies as medium-sized. CDR3 DNA sequence: TGTGCCTCCAAAAACACCGGGGGACACAGTAACGAGCAGTACTTC. As protein: CASKNTGGHSNEQYF. This sequence joins TRBV30 and TRBJ2-7, with D tentatively TRBD1 or TRBD2 (6 bases each). V was shortened by 7 bases and J by 5 bases, with 24 bases between the two germline ends. CDR1 and CDR2 (germline): GTSNPN, SVGIG (reference sequence). The CDR3 runs 15 residues.